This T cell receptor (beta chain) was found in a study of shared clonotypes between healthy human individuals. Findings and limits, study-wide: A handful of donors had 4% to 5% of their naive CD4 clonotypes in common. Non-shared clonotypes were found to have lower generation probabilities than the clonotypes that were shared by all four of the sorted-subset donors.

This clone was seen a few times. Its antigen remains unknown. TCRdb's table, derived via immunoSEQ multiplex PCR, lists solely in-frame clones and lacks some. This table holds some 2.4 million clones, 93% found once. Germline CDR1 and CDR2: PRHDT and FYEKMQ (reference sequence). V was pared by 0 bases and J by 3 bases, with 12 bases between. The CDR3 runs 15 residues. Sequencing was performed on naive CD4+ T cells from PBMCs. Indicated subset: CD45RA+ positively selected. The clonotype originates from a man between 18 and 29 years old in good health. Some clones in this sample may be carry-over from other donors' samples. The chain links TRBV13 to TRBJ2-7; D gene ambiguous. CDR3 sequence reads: CASSLGLRGFYEQYF. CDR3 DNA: TGTGCCAGCAGCTTAGGCCTAAGAGGTTTCTACGAGCAGTACTTC.